This T cell receptor beta chain was sequenced during a study of T cell responses to AZD1222 COVID-19 vaccine (dated by TCRdb to about 2021). Background on the whole study: A total of around 240 trial participants underwent TCR sequencing, of whom 207 received two doses of AZD1222 and about 25 received two doses of the MenACWY control vaccine. Trial participants were enrolled by age into 18-55, 56-69 and 70-plus year subgroups, with roughly 160, 29 and 62 TCR-sequenced participants respectively.

Based on the germline V gene, the CDR1 and CDR2 sequences are MNHEY and SVGAGI. V was cut back by 6 bases and J by 1 base, leaving a gap of 8 bases between them. CDR3 length: 13 amino acids, cysteine to phenylalanine. The entry retains the CDR3 DNA only, 39 bases that are in frame from base 1. The CDR3 regions of human TCRbeta chains were analyzed by immunosequencing. As for the authors' bioinformatics: TCRs in the repertoires were compared against a reference library of SARS-CoV-2-specific TCRs that had been generated with the MIRA antigen-specificity platform. Breadth was defined as the fraction of unique TCRs that were SARS-CoV-2-associated, and depth was defined as the fraction of total T cells that were SARS-CoV-2-associated. Using the MIRA data, each spike-specific TCR was mapped to the spike region that the TCR reacts to and placed in a CD4 or CD8 class. Log10-transformed breadth and depth values were compared by one-way ANOVA with Sidak's multiple comparisons tests. The table was pulled from immuneACCESS by TCRdb, which kept in-frame rearrangements only. Such tables lose some clones; where checked, under half of the loss comes from unresolved V genes, and the rest has no known cause. V and J calls plus clone size are reproduced from that table; the DNA served to infer D and trimming. The sample contains 100,000 to 120,000 clones, about 87% of them found a single time. The top ten clonotypes cover less than 6.5% of the sample.

Study-wide findings and limitations: Participants were mostly white British and included more females than males, and it was suggested by the authors that clonal diversity may have been underestimated. Only five to seven AZD1222 recipients were SARS-CoV-2 seropositive at baseline, limiting conclusions about previously exposed vaccinees. In the small 56-69-year group, the increase in depth fell short of significance, most likely because of low power. Epitopes outside the regions mutated in the B.1.351 and B.1.1.7 variants were reportedly recognized by nearly half of the unique spike-specific TCRs. Because no samples from the day 14 peak response were available, repertoires could be characterized only after the peak T cell response. After two AZD1222 doses, spike-specific TCR breadth and depth were significantly higher than at day 0 and than in MenACWY recipients. The whole spike protein was spanned by vaccine-associated CD4 TCRs, and dominant responses were seen in regions 160-218 and 743-854.

This clone was seen just once. Its antigen is unknown. No much larger clone is present one base from it, and per-base qualities are unavailable. The time point label for this specimen denotes: about 28 days (+/-7) after the second vaccine dose. Because spike-specific TCR depth and breadth did not differ between the two schedules, AZD1222 recipients who got a second dose at roughly 4 weeks were pooled with those who got a second dose at roughly 12 weeks. Samples from vaccinated people were obtained from the UK trials COV001 and COV002, which included a single-blind randomized controlled phase 2/3 trial of AZD1222 (ChAdOx1 nCoV-19) in healthy adults. Trial participant PBMC samples were collected at day 0 and day 28 after the second dose for TCRbeta chain sequencing.

The chain is encoded by TRBV6-5 joined to TRBJ2-3, with the D gene not clear enough to name. The sequence derives from an adult who received the AZD1222 COVID-19 vaccine. Source: peripheral blood, taken 28 days after the second AZD1222 dose. The sequence in DNA is TGTGCCAGCAGCGGGCAGGGCACAGATACGCAGTATTTT. Translation gives CASSGQGTDTQYF.